This T cell receptor (beta chain) was observed in a study of CD8+ T cells in alopecia areata. In the study overall: A 6-month period off drug followed tofacitinib, which lasted 6 to 18 months.

Treatment of the sample: oral pan-JAK inhibitor, 5-10 mg twice daily. Those with alopecia areata gave lesional scalp punch biopsies and peripheral blood. This clone occurred a few times. What it binds is unknown. The length of the CDR3 is 15 residues. Germline V lookup: CDR1 MNHNY, CDR2 SVGAGI (reference sequence). With V trimmed by 5 bases and J by 4 bases, 3 bases remained unmatched. cDNA prepared by RNA extraction and subsequent reverse transcription served as the template for sequencing. The repertoire was sequenced with immunoSEQ multiplex PCR; TCRdb's copy has only in-frame clones and lacks some. The sample consists of under 350,000 clones, roughly 60% of them appearing once. General observations from the study: Greater clonality was observed in lesional scalp samples, especially alopecia totalis/universalis, versus normal scalp. Scalp sequencing also captures normal skin's resident alphabeta T cells.

This rearrangement joins TRBV6-6 to TRBJ2-1, with 12 bases lining up with TRBD2. The sample consisted of CD4+ T cells sorted from blood, taken at week 24, from a patient treated with tofacitinib. This TCR was recovered from a human donor with alopecia areata. The CDR3, as DNA: TGTGCCAGCAGTATACTAGCGGGGGGATACAATGAGCAGTTCTTC. This translates into CASSILAGGYNEQFF.